Each of the 2 T cell receptor beta chains below was sequenced from the same sample in a study of control samples from healthy donors and cancer patients. Repertoires were generated with immunoSEQ multiplex PCR, while TCRdb's copy carries only in-frame clones and drops some. The sample lists approximately 170,000 clones, over 85% occurring once. Sequencing was done on a sample of blood. The receptors were gathered from a young man in good health.

The gene calls are TRBV18 and TRBJ1-4; D perhaps matches TRBD1 (5 bases). This CDR3 contains 15 residues. Germline lookup yields CDR1 KGHSH and CDR2 LQKENI. Trimming took off 2 bases at V and 2 bases at J, with 9 bases between the two ends. CDR3 protein: CASSPSGLTNEKLFF. The DNA for the CDR3 is TGTGCCAGCTCACCATCGGGGCTGACTAATGAAAAACTGTTTTTT.

The genes are TRBV3-1 (or the pseudogene TRBV3-2) and TRBJ1-4; the D is unclear. Germline CDR1 and CDR2: LGHDT and YNNKEL (reference sequence). The CDR3 spans 13 residues. Trimming pared 0 bases from V and 11 bases from J, leaving 10 bases between. Here the CDR3 reads CASSQDRVAKLFF. In DNA form, the CDR3 reads TGTGCCAGCAGCCAAGATCGGGTAGCGAAACTGTTTTTT.